The source of this T cell receptor (beta chain) is a study of shared clonotypes between healthy human individuals (dated by TCRdb to between 2020 and 2021). Regarding the study in general: Two women and three men aged 18 to 49 years were included in the cohort. The study deeply sequenced blood TCR repertoires of about 5 healthy adults to estimate repertoire size and the extent of clonotype sharing between individuals. Leukapheresis yielded between about 0.8 and 8.9 billion PBMCs per donor. Per donor, three plates each were used for CD4 naive and CD4 memory, two for CD8 naive, and one for CD8 memory. Libraries were prepared and TCR repertoires were sequenced by different laboratories using diverse techniques, in order to increase sequencing depth and limit assay-specific biases.

Paper-wide results and their limitations: Because the study included a small number of donors, the genetic and exposure-history diversity represented was limited. Based on pairwise subsampling, the degree of clonotype sharing among donors was expected to be affected by sequencing depth. Sharing across several donors was observed for approximately 5% of naive CD4, about 3.2% of naive CD8, roughly 2.3% of memory CD4, and around 0.4% of memory CD8 clonotypes. Naive subsets generally had larger estimated clonotype richness than memory subsets. Clonotypes shared by all four sorted-subset donors showed higher generation probabilities than non-shared clonotypes. Sampling was restricted to blood, and TCR repertoires in tissues likely differ from the TCR repertoires found in blood. Incomplete sequencing was indicated by rarefaction of sorted-subset datasets, despite the large sequencing depth.

The cysteine opens and the phenylalanine closes a CDR3 of 16 amino acids. Just the 48-base CDR3 DNA is kept, in frame starting at base 1. Germline trimming amounts to 3 bases on V and 5 bases on J, with 8 as the count of junction bases outside the gene matches. CDR1 KGHSH and CDR2 LQKENI were looked up in the germline V gene. Comment on this clone: This receptor's antigen is unknown. Per-base qualities were not stored, and no clone one base away is much larger.

TCR CDR3 regions were amplified from genomic DNA by multiplex PCR using the deep immunoSEQ assay. Genomic DNA extracted from each cell subset was distributed evenly over all wells of several immunoSEQ 96-well plates, and each plate served as one replicate. For sorted subsets, 200 to 250 ng genomic DNA, equal to about 30,000 T cell genomes, was loaded into each replicate PCR. Purified libraries were quantified with a Qubit 3.0 fluorometer, sized on a Bioanalyzer 2100, and re-quantified with the KAPA Library Quantification kit. Each immunoSEQ 96-well plate was sequenced on its own single-read 150-cycle Illumina NextSeq 550 flow cell. The source study handled its data this way. The immunoSEQ output contained only junctional sequences without quality scores, so filtering could not match that applied to full-length reads. Sequences were annotated with PyIR, a Python wrapper for IgBLAST v1.9, using IMGT germline references to assign V/J genes and CDR3. Reads with weak V/J assignments (E-value above 1e-6), missing CDR3, stop codons, out-of-frame junctions, or ambiguous translated residues were removed. V3J clonotypes were defined by identical inferred V gene, J gene, and CDR3 amino acid sequence. To compute the percentage overlap between repertoires, the number of shared unique clonotypes was divided by the size of the smaller repertoire. Richness of each repertoire was evaluated using RTK rarefaction, the Chao1 estimator, and Recon v2.1 estimates of unobserved clonotypes. OLGA was used to compute generation probabilities for all TCRbeta clonotypes that the gDNA method yielded from a few donors. Not all clones reach the TCRdb copy of this immuneACCESS table, which keeps in-frame sequences only. Checked studies attribute under half of the gap to unresolved V genes and leave the rest unexplained. The V and J calls and clone size come from that table; D and trimming were worked out from the DNA. The sample profile shows 740,000 or so clones; about three quarters of them were found once. The top ten hold roughly 1.9% of the sample.

The donors were healthy, HIV-negative adults who had no recently reported acute infections or vaccinations. Only Caucasian adults living in Nashville, Tennessee, USA were represented among the donors. Magnetic negative selection was used to enrich CD4+ T cells, after which naive cells were positively selected on CD45RA and the negative fraction became the memory subset. Blood was obtained by leukapheresis, after which PBMCs were separated by Ficoll-Histopaque density gradient centrifugation and cryopreserved in liquid nitrogen vapor phase. Analytical flow cytometry was used to check the purity and quantity of every magnetically sorted T cell population. Each sorted fraction had its genomic DNA isolated and then quantified by UV absorbance on a Nanodrop 2000c.

This clonotype originated in a woman in her twenties or thirties in good health. In this chain, TRBV18 is recombined with TRBJ2-3; 10 of the junction bases match TRBD2. Source material: memory CD4+ T cells sorted from blood. The cell subset or site label, as the study defines it: CD45RA-negative fraction. The CDR3 sequence is CASSPESSGRGDTQYF. The nucleotide sequence reads as follows: TGTGCCAGCTCACCGGAGTCCAGCGGGAGGGGAGATACGCAGTATTTT.